This TCR beta chain appears in the sequencing data of a study of T cells in Graves' hyperthyroidism and ophthalmopathy. The CDR3 consists of 16 residues. V lost 4 bases, J lost 8 bases, and 23 bases lay in between. Germline V gene data show CDR1 as SGHTS and CDR2 as YDEGEE. This clonotype was recorded many times. RNA transcripts yielded amplified TCR beta CDR3 regions. HTBI primers drove first-round RT-PCR of the TCR CDR3. TCRdb ran MiXCR on the multiplex PCR reads and lists one entry per CDR3 protein. The top ten clones hold about 7% of a sample with around 600,000 distinct CDR3 sequences, approximately 15% of them seen once.

This TCR was recovered from a woman under 30 with Graves' ophthalmopathy. The chain carries TRBV5-8 and TRBJ2-3, with TRBD2 as a possible D gene (5 bases). What was sequenced was blood. CDR3 loop: CASSKPNDLHEGTQYF. The CDR3 DNA reads TGTGCCAGCAGCAAACCAAACGACCTTCACGAGGGTACGCAGTATTTT. The full variable domain, completed using reference TRBV5-8 and TRBJ2-3, is EAGVTQSPTHLIKTRGQQATLRCSPISGHTSVYWYQQALGLGLQFLLWYDEGEERNRGNFPPRFSGRQFPNYSSELNVNALELEDSALYLCASSKPNDLHEGTQYFGPGTRLTVL.